The T cell receptor (beta chain) described here comes from a study of OX40 agonist ivuxolimab in advanced cancers. Study details: With ivuxolimab, an agonistic anti-OX40 (CD134) antibody, patients were treated. Study-level results: CD4+ and CD8+ blood T cells expanded clonally by week 6 at 0.1 to 3.0 mg/kg. Not determined was the antigen specificity of the expanded peripheral T cells.

V dropped 6 bases and J dropped 1 base, with 15 bases sitting between them. Germline V gives CDR1 MNHEY, CDR2 SVGAGI. The CDR3 contains 15 residues. Remarks on this clone: Its antigen remains unknown.

Sequenced by immunoSEQ multiplex PCR; TCRdb stores in-frame clones only, minus some. This table holds roughly 60,000 clones, 84% found once. The TCR originated in an adult with an advanced solid tumor such as melanoma, head and neck, liver or kidney cancer. The V gene is TRBV6-5, the J gene TRBJ2-5; tentative D call: TRBD2 (6 bases). Sequences were derived from CD4+ or CD8+ T cells sorted from blood, sampled in a trial of the OX40 agonist ivuxolimab. The CDR3 DNA reads TGTGCCAGCAGCCCCGGAGGGAAGGGCCAAGAGACCCAGTACTTC. Protein sequence: CASSPGGKGQETQYF.